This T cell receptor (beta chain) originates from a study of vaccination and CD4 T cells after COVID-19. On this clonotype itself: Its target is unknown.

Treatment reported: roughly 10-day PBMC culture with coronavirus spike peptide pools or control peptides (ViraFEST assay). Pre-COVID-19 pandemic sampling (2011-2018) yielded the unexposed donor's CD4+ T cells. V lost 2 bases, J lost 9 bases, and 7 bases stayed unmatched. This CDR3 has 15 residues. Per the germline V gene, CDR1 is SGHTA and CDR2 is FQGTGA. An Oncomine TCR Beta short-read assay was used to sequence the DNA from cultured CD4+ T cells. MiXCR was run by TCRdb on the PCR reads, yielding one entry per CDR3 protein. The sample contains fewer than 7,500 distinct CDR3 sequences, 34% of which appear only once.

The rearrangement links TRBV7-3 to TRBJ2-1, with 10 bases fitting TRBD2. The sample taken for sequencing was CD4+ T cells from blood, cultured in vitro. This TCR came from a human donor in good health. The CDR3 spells CASSLELAGSREQFF. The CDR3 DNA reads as TGTGCCAGCAGCTTAGAACTAGCGGGGTCGCGTGAGCAGTTCTTC. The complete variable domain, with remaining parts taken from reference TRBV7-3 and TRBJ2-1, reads GAGVSQTPSNKVTEKGKYVELRCDPISGHTALYWYRQSLGQGPEFLIYFQGTGAADDSGLPNDRFFAVRPEGSVSTLKIQRTERGDSAVYLCASSLELAGSREQFFGPGTRLTVL.